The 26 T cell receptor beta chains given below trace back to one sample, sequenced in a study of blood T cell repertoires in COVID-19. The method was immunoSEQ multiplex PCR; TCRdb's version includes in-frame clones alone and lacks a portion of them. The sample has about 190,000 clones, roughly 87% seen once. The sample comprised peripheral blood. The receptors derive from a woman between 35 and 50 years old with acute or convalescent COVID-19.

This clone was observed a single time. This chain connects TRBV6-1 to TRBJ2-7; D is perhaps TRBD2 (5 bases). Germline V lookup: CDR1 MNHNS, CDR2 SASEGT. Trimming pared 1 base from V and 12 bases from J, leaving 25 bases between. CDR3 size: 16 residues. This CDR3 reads CASSEGRPDSLLRAYF. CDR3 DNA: TGTGCCAGCAGTGAAGGCAGGCCGGACTCACTCCTCCGGGCGTACTTC.

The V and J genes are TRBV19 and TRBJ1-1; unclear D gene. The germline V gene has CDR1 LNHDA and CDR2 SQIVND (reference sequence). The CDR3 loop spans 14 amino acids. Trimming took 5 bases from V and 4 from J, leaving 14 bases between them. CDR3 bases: TGTGCCAGTAGTCCCGCAGGACTGAGCACTGAAGCTTTCTTT. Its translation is CASSPAGLSTEAFF.

CDR3 sequence (DNA): TGTGCCAGCAGTACATTAAGGACTAGCGGGGGGCGATACAACCAAGAGACCCAGTACTTC. It translates to CASSTLRTSGGRYNQETQYF. This rearrangement joins TRBV27 to TRBJ2-5, with TRBD2 matching 14 bases. From germline, CDR1 is MNHEY and CDR2 SMNVEV (reference sequence). This CDR3 region has 20 residues. Germline trimming cut 5 bases from V and 0 bases from J; bases unmatched to any gene: 14.

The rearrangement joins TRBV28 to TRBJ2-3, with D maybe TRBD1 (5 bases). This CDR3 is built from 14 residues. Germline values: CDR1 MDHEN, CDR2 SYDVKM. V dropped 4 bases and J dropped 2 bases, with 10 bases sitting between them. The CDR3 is CASSSSTDTDTQYF. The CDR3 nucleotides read TGTGCCAGCAGTTCCTCGACAGACACAGATACGCAGTATTTT.

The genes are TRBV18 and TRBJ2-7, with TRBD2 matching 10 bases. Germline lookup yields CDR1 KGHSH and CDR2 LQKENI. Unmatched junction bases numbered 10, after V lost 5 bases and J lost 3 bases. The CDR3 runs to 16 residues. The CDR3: CASSAGPSGRSYEQYF. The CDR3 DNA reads TGTGCCAGCTCAGCGGGCCCTAGCGGGAGAAGCTACGAGCAGTACTTC.

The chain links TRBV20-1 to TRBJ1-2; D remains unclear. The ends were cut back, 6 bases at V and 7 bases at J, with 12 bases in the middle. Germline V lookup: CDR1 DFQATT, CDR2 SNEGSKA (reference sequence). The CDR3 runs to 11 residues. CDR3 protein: CSAPIDGGYTF. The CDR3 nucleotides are TGCAGTGCCCCTATCGATGGTGGCTACACCTTC.

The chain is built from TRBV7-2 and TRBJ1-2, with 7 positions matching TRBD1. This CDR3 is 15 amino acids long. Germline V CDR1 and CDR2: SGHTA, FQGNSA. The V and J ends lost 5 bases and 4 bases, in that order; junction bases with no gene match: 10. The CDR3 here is CASSAGTDLSYGYTF. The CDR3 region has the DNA TGTGCCAGCAGCGCCGGGACAGACCTTTCCTATGGCTACACCTTC.

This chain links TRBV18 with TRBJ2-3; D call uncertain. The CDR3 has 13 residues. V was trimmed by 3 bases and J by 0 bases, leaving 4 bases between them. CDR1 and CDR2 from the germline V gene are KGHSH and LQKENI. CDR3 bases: TGTGCCAGCTCACCTCCTAGCACAGATACGCAGTATTTT. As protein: CASSPPSTDTQYF. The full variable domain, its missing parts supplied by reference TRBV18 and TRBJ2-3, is NAGVMQNPRHLVRRRGQEARLRCSPMKGHSHVYWYRQLPEEGLKFMVYLQKENIIDESGMPKERFSAEFPKEGPSILRIQQVVRGDSAAYFCASSPPSTDTQYFGPGTRLTVL.

The CDR3 sequence is CASRRTSGGPSYNEQFF. The CDR3 nucleotides are TGTGCCAGCAGGCGGACTAGCGGGGGACCTTCCTACAATGAGCAGTTCTTC. The chain couples TRBV7-9 to TRBJ2-1, with 13 nucleotides matching TRBD2. V lost 6 bases and J lost 1; bases outside the gene matches: 6. Germline values: CDR1 SEHNR, CDR2 FQNEAQ (reference sequence). This CDR3 comprises 17 residues.

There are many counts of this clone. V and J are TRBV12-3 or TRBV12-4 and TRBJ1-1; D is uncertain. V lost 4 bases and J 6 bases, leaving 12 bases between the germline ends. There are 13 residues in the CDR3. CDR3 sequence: CASSSDTDPEAFF. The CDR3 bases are TGTGCCAGCAGTTCCGACACCGACCCTGAAGCTTTCTTT.

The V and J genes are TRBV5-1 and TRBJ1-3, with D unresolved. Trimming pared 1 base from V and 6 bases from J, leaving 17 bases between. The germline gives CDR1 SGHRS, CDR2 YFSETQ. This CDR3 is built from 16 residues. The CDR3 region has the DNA TGCGCCAGCAGCTTGATCCCTATATCCCCCGAAAACACCATATATTTT. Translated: CASSLIPISPENTIYF.

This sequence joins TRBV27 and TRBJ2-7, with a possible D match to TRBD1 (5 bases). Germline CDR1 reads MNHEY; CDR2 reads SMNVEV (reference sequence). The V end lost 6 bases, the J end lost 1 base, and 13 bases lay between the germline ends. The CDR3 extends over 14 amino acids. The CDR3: CASRITGFSYEQYF. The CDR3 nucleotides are TGTGCCAGCAGAATTACAGGATTTTCCTACGAGCAGTACTTC.

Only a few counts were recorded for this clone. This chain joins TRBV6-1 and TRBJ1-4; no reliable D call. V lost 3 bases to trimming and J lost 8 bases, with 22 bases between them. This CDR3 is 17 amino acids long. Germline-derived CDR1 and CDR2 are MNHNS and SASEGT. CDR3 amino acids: CASSDSALPSDGEKLFF. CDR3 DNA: TGTGCCAGCAGTGACAGTGCGCTTCCCTCAGACGGGGAAAAACTGTTTTTT.

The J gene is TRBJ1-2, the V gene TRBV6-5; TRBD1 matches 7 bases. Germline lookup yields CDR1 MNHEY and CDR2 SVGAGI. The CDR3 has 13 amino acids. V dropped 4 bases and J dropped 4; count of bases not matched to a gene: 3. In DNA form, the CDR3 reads TGTGCCAGCAGTTCCCACAGGGGCTATGGCTACACCTTC. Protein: CASSSHRGYGYTF.

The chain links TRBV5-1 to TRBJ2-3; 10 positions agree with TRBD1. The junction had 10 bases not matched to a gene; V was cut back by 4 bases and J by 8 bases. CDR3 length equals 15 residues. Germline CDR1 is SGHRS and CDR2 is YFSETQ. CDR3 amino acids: CASSLGQGTAGTQYF. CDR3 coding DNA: TGCGCCAGCAGCCTGGGACAGGGGACGGCAGGTACGCAGTATTTT.

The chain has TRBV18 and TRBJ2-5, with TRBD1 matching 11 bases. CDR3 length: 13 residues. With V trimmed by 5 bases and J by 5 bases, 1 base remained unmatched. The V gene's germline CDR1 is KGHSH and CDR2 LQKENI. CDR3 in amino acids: CASSRTGGETQYF. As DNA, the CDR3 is TGTGCCAGCTCAAGGACAGGGGGCGAGACCCAGTACTTC.

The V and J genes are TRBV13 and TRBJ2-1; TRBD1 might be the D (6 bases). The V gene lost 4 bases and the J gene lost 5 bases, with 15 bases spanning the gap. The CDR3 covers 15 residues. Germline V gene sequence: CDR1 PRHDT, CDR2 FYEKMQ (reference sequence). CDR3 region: CASSSRTESDNEQFF. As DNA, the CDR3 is TGTGCCAGCAGCTCTCGGACAGAATCTGACAATGAGCAGTTCTTC.

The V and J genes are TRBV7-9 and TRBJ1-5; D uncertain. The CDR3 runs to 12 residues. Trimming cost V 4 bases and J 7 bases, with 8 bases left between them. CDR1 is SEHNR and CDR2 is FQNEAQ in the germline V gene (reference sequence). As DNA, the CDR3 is TGTGCCAGCAGCTATAGCCACCAGCCCCAGCATTTT. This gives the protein CASSYSHQPQHF.

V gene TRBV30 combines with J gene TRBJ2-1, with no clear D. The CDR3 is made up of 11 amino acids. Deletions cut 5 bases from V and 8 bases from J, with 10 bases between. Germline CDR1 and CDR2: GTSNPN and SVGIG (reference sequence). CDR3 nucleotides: TGTGCCTGGTTAAATGTCGATGAGCAGTTCTTC. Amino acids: CAWLNVDEQFF.

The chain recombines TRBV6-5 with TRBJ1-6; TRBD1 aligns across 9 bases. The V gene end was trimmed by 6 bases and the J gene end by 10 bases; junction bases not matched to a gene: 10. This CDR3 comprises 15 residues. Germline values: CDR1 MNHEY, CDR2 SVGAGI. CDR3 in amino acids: CASRPQGAHGSPLHF. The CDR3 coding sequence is TGTGCCAGCAGGCCACAGGGGGCGCATGGGTCACCCCTCCACTTT.

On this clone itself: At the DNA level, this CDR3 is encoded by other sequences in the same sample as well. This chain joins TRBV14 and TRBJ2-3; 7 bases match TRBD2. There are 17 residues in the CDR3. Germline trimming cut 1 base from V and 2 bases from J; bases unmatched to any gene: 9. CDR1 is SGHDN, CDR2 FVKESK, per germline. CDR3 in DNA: TGTGCCAGCAGCCAAGGAGCCCCGGGACTACACACAGATACGCAGTATTTT. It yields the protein CASSQGAPGLHTDTQYF.

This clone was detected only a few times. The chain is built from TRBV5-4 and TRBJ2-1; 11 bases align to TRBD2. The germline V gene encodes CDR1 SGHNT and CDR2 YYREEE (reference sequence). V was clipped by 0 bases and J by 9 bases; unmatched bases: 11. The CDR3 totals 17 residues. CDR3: CASSLDWLAGGGGEQFF. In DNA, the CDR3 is TGTGCCAGCAGCTTGGATTGGCTAGCGGGAGGCGGTGGTGAGCAGTTCTTC.

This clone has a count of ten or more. The CDR3 DNA reads as TGTGCCAGCAGCTCGGCCTACGAGCAGTACTTC. Protein sequence: CASSSAYEQYF. The J gene is TRBJ2-7, the V gene TRBV5-4; no clear D gene. The V gene's germline CDR1 is SGHNT and CDR2 YYREEE (reference sequence). The CDR3 has 11 residues. Trimming stripped 3 bases from V and 2 bases from J, with 3 bases between.

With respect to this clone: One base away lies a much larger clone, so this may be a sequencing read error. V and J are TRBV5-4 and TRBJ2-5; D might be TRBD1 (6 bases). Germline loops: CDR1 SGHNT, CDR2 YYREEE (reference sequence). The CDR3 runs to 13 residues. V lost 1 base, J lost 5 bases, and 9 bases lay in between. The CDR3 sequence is CASSLQGRETQYF. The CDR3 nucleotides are TGTGCCAGCAGCTTGCAGGGGCGGGAGACCCAGTACTTC.

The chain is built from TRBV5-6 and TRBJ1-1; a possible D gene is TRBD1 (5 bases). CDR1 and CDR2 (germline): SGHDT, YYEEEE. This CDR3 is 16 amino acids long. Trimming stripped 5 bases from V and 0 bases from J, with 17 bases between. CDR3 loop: CASSLLGGEVNTEAFF. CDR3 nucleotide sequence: TGTGCCAGCAGTTTGCTGGGGGGAGAGGTGAACACTGAAGCTTTCTTT.

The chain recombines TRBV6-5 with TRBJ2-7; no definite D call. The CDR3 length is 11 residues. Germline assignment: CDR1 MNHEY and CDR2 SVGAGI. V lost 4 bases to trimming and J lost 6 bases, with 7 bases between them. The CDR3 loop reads CASSSLSEQYF. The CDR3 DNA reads TGTGCCAGCAGTTCACTCTCCGAGCAGTACTTC.